Listed here are 3 T cell receptor beta chains from one sample, sequenced in a study of blood T cell repertoires in COVID-19. Only in-frame clones appear in the TCRdb table, and some are missing; sequencing was by immunoSEQ multiplex PCR. The sample records roughly 390,000 clones, more than 75% being singletons. What was sequenced was peripheral blood. The receptors here all came from a woman in her 30s with COVID-19, enrolled during active disease.

The J gene is TRBJ1-5, the V gene TRBV6-5, with D hard to call. This CDR3 is 14 amino acids long. From germline, CDR1 is MNHEY and CDR2 SVGAGI. Trimming removed 2 bases at V and 6 bases at J, with 11 bases between. The CDR3 here is CASSYRRGGQPQHF. CDR3 DNA: TGTGCCAGCAGTTACCGGCGAGGCGGTCAGCCCCAGCATTTT.

The chain combines TRBV18 with TRBJ1-2; a possible D gene is TRBD1 (5 bases). Trimming removed 3 bases from V and 6 bases from J, with 20 bases in between. This CDR3 region has 16 residues. Germline V gene data show CDR1 as KGHSH and CDR2 as LQKENI. CDR3 loop: CASSPPLGQSPNGYTF. The CDR3 DNA follows: TGTGCCAGCTCACCCCCACTGGGGCAGTCTCCTAATGGCTACACCTTC.

This clone was seen only a few times. The CDR3: CASSQDGGGDEQYF. The CDR3 coding sequence is TGTGCCAGCAGCCAAGATGGAGGAGGGGATGAGCAGTACTTC. This chain links TRBV3-1 (or the pseudogene TRBV3-2) with TRBJ2-7; a weak D match, TRBD2 (6 bases). The CDR3 spans 14 residues. Germline CDR1 reads LGHDT; CDR2 reads YNNKEL (reference sequence). V lost 0 bases and J lost 7, with 13 bases in between.